These 29 T cell receptor beta chains were sequenced from one sample in a study of shared clonotypes between healthy human individuals. This table comes from immunoSEQ multiplex PCR, and its TCRdb copy is limited to in-frame clones, with some not included. The table shows just over 2,000,000 clones, with 95% occurring only once. Sequencing was performed on naive CD4+ T cells sorted from blood. Subset given: CD45RA+ positively selected. These receptors were collected from a man between 18 and 29 years old in good health.

The chain carries TRBV10-3 and TRBJ2-3, with TRBD2 matching over 7 bases. V was pared by 3 bases and J by 3 bases, with 6 bases of the junction left unmatched. Germline V gene lookup returns CDR1 ENHRY and CDR2 SYGVKD. The CDR3 has 15 residues. The CDR3 loop is CAISDSGKETDTQYF. The CDR3 bases are TGTGCCATCAGTGACAGCGGGAAGGAAACAGATACGCAGTATTTT.

Turning to this clone: The same CDR3 also results from other DNA sequences found in this sample. V usage is TRBV5-1 and J usage is TRBJ2-2; the D is unclear. V lost 4 bases to trimming and J lost 3 bases, with 7 bases between them. Germline V gene data show CDR1 as SGHRS and CDR2 as YFSETQ. The CDR3 has 13 amino acids. The chain's CDR3 is CASSRGDTGELFF. DNA of the CDR3: TGCGCCAGCAGCCGTGGTGACACCGGGGAGCTGTTTTTT.

The J gene is TRBJ1-2, the V gene TRBV6-5; D may be TRBD1 (5 bases). Germline V CDR1 and CDR2: MNHEY, SVGAGI. V was trimmed by 1 base and J by 5 bases, leaving 11 bases between them. CDR3 length: 14 residues. CDR3 in DNA: TGTGCCAGCAGTTACTTCAGGGAGGGTTATGGCTACACCTTC. Amino acid sequence: CASSYFREGYGYTF.

The J gene is TRBJ2-2, the V gene TRBV6-1, with D possibly TRBD1 on 6 matching bases. Germline values: CDR1 MNHNS, CDR2 SASEGT. This CDR3 has 15 amino acids. V was shortened by 7 bases and J by 5 bases, with 17 bases between the two germline ends. The CDR3 protein is CASNRDIYGTGELFF. The CDR3, as DNA: TGTGCCAGCAACAGGGACATCTACGGGACCGGGGAGCTGTTTTTT.

The chain uses TRBV18 and TRBJ2-3; the match to TRBD1 covers 7 bases. The germline V gene encodes CDR1 KGHSH and CDR2 LQKENI. This CDR3 spans 14 amino acids. The V gene end was trimmed by 5 bases and the J gene end by 1 base; junction bases not matched to a gene: 3. DNA of the CDR3: TGTGCCAGCTCAGCAGGACAGGGCACAGATACGCAGTATTTT. Its translation is CASSAGQGTDTQYF.

The chain is built from TRBV30 and TRBJ1-6; 8 bases agree with TRBD1. This CDR3 spans 18 amino acids. Germline loops: CDR1 GTSNPN, CDR2 SVGIG (reference sequence). Trimming removed 2 bases from V and 0 bases from J; junction bases left unmatched: 9. The CDR3 nucleotides read TGTGCCTGGAGTAGGGGGACAGGCCCCTTCTCCTATAATTCACCCCTCCACTTT. Amino acid sequence: CAWSRGTGPFSYNSPLHF.

The count of this clone is one. This sample also contains other DNA sequences that code for the same CDR3. J is TRBJ1-4 and V is TRBV5-1; D gene uncertain. Trimming stripped 4 bases from V and 0 bases from J, with 10 bases between. The CDR3 has 15 residues. The germline V gene encodes CDR1 SGHRS and CDR2 YFSETQ. Here the CDR3 DNA reads TGCGCCAGCAGCCTAGACGGCCCAACTAATGAAAAACTGTTTTTT. It codes for CASSLDGPTNEKLFF. The full variable domain, in which reference TRBV5-1 and TRBJ1-4 provide the parts outside the CDR3, is KAGVTQTPRYLIKTRGQQVTLSCSPISGHRSVSWYQQTPGQGLQFLFEYFSETQRNKGNFPGRFSGRQFSNSRSEMNVSTLELGDSALYLCASSLDGPTNEKLFFGSGTQLSVL.

J is TRBJ2-6 and V is TRBV28; D is unresolved. The CDR3 runs 15 residues. Germline V gene lookup returns CDR1 MDHEN and CDR2 SYDVKM. V was clipped by 6 bases and J by 0 bases, with 9 bases between them. Here the CDR3 reads CASSPDGSGANVLTF. In DNA form, the CDR3 reads TGTGCCAGCAGCCCAGACGGCTCTGGGGCCAACGTCCTGACTTTC. Combining the CDR3 with reference TRBV28 and TRBJ2-6 gives the whole variable domain DVKVTQSSRYLVKRTGEKVFLECVQDMDHENMFWYRQDPGLGLRLIYFSYDVKMKEKGDIPEGYSVSREKKERFSLILESASTNQTSMYLCASSPDGSGANVLTFGAGSRLTVL.

The chain links TRBV2 to TRBJ2-7; 8 bases agree with TRBD2. Germline lookup yields CDR1 SNHLY and CDR2 FYNNEI. CDR3 length: 16 amino acids. V trimming: 1 base; J trimming: 1 base; junction bases outside the gene matches: 6. The CDR3 spells CASSEDPSGRSYEQYF. The CDR3 DNA follows: TGTGCCAGCAGTGAAGACCCTAGCGGGCGATCCTACGAGCAGTACTTC.

The rearrangement links TRBV10-2 to TRBJ2-1, with 8 bases identical to TRBD2. J gave up 4 bases and V 11 bases, and 10 bases lay outside the gene matches. The germline gives CDR1 WSHSY, CDR2 SAAADI. This CDR3 comprises 14 residues. The CDR3 DNA is TGCGCCTTCATAGGGCGGGAGGAATACAATGAGCAGTTCTTC. Amino acids: CAFIGREEYNEQFF.

The rearrangement joins TRBV6-1 to TRBJ2-7, with D perhaps matching TRBD2 (5 bases). V lost 5 bases, J lost 3 bases, and 17 bases lay in between. CDR1 and CDR2 from the germline V gene are MNHNS and SASEGT. This CDR3 spans 15 amino acids. CDR3 loop: CASSLPPGSDYEQYF. CDR3 nucleotides: TGTGCCAGCAGTCTTCCACCGGGATCTGACTACGAGCAGTACTTC.

The chain joins TRBV5-1 to TRBJ2-3; 7 positions agree with TRBD1. Germline V CDR1 and CDR2: SGHRS, YFSETQ. CDR3 length equals 15 residues. V was pared by 4 bases and J by 3 bases, with 8 bases of the junction left unmatched. The CDR3 DNA reads TGCGCCAGCAGCATAACGGGACAGACGACAGATACGCAGTATTTT. It encodes CASSITGQTTDTQYF. Supplemented by reference TRBV5-1 and TRBJ2-3, the full variable domain reads KAGVTQTPRYLIKTRGQQVTLSCSPISGHRSVSWYQQTPGQGLQFLFEYFSETQRNKGNFPGRFSGRQFSNSRSEMNVSTLELGDSALYLCASSITGQTTDTQYFGPGTRLTVL.

The chain is built from TRBV7-2 and TRBJ2-7, with D perhaps matching TRBD2 (5 bases). Deletions cut 2 bases from V and 2 bases from J, with 13 bases between. There are 15 residues in the CDR3. Germline CDR1 reads SGHTA; CDR2 reads FQGNSA. The CDR3 nucleotides are TGTGCCAGCAGCTTATGGGGAGCCCCCACCTACGAGCAGTACTTC. Translation: CASSLWGAPTYEQYF. Full variable domain (outside the CDR3, taken from reference TRBV7-2 and TRBJ2-7): GAGVSQSPSNKVTEKGKDVELRCDPISGHTALYWYRQSLGQGLEFLIYFQGNSAPDKSGLPSDRFSAERTGGSVSTLTIQRTQQEDSAVYLCASSLWGAPTYEQYFGPGTRLTVT.

This clone appeared a single time. Given the absence of the conserved phenylalanine or tryptophan at the CDR3 end, a read error is likely. It is unclear where the CDR3 begins or ends on the DNA, so no DNA is shown, and the CDR3 is as TCRdb lists it. The V and J genes are TRBV11-3 and TRBJ2-7; the DNA was not used to check the table's D call, TRBD1. Germline assignment: CDR1 SGHNT and CDR2 YENEEA. The CDR3 length is 11 residues, termini included. The CDR3 here is CASSPGTGRGL.

This clone was seen only once. The V and J genes are TRBV6-1 and TRBJ2-7, with D perhaps matching TRBD1 (6 bases). The CDR3 length is 14 residues. Looked up from germline, CDR1 is MNHNS and CDR2 is SASEGT. The V end lost 2 bases, the J end lost 3 bases, and 11 bases lay between the germline ends. The CDR3 DNA sequence: TGTGCCAGCAGTGAACAACCAGGGGTCTACGAGCAGTACTTC. Its protein is CASSEQPGVYEQYF.

DNA for the CDR3: TGTGCCAGCAGTTCTTTGGACAGGGGGCAGAACATTCAGTACTTC. Protein product: CASSSLDRGQNIQYF. The V and J genes are TRBV28 and TRBJ2-4; 11 bases match TRBD1. The germline CDR1 and CDR2 sequences are MDHEN and SYDVKM. This CDR3 spans 15 amino acids. V lost 4 bases, J lost 7 bases, and 6 bases stayed unmatched.

This clone occurred once. The chain is built from TRBV19 and TRBJ1-1; D might be TRBD1 (5 bases). Trimming pared 4 bases from V and 1 base from J, leaving 7 bases between. CDR3 size: 13 residues. The germline CDR1 and CDR2 sequences are LNHDA and SQIVND (reference sequence). The CDR3 spells CASSNTGNTEAFF. CDR3 nucleotides: TGTGCCAGTAGTAATACAGGGAACACTGAAGCTTTCTTT. Full variable domain (remainder filled in from reference TRBV19 and TRBJ1-1): DGGITQSPKYLFRKEGQNVTLSCEQNLNHDAMYWYRQDPGQGLRLIYYSQIVNDFQKGDIAEGYSVSREKKESFPLTVTSAQKNPTAFYLCASSNTGNTEAFFGQGTRLTVV.

The chain links TRBV19 to TRBJ1-5; no clear D gene. The CDR3 runs to 16 residues. The V gene lost 1 base and the J gene lost 2 bases, with 12 bases spanning the gap. Germline lookup yields CDR1 LNHDA and CDR2 SQIVND (reference sequence). CDR3 nucleotides: TGTGCCAGTAGTATAGGGCTTTCCTGGGGCAATCAGCCCCAGCATTTT. The encoded protein is CASSIGLSWGNQPQHF.

The chain employs TRBV11-2 and TRBJ1-6; no firm D call. V was cut by 8 bases and J by 6 bases, with 8 bases left in between. Germline CDR1 reads SGHAT; CDR2 reads FQNNGV. The CDR3 totals 12 residues. CDR3 in DNA: TGTGCCAGCGGACTCACTAATTCACCCCTCCACTTT. It translates to CASGLTNSPLHF.

The chain uses TRBV18 and TRBJ1-1; 9 bases agree with TRBD1. The CDR3 covers 17 residues. The V and J ends lost 0 bases and 1 base, in that order; junction bases with no gene match: 6. CDR1 and CDR2 from the germline V gene are KGHSH and LQKENI. In DNA form, the CDR3 reads TGTGCCAGCTCACCACCCGGGACAGGGAGTTGGAACACTGAAGCTTTCTTT. It yields the protein CASSPPGTGSWNTEAFF.

The chain employs TRBV30 and TRBJ2-2; D gene uncertain. CDR1 is GTSNPN and CDR2 is SVGIG in the germline V gene (reference sequence). V shed 0 bases and J shed 4 bases, with 9 bases lying between them. The CDR3 totals 14 residues. CDR3 sequence: CAWSVDRVTGELFF. DNA for the CDR3: TGTGCCTGGAGTGTAGACCGGGTCACCGGGGAGCTGTTTTTT.

This chain links TRBV12-5 with TRBJ2-5, with unresolved D. The V end lost 6 bases, the J end lost 2 bases, and 4 bases lay between the germline ends. Looked up from germline, CDR1 is LGHNT and CDR2 is FRNRAP. The CDR3 loop spans 11 amino acids. Here the CDR3 DNA reads TGTGCTAGTGGGCGGCAAGAGACCCAGTACTTC. It codes for CASGRQETQYF. Using reference TRBV12-5 and TRBJ2-5 for the parts outside the CDR3, the full variable domain is DARVTQTPRHKVTEMGQEVTMRCQPILGHNTVFWYRQTMMQGLELLAYFRNRAPLDDSGMPKDRFSAEMPDATLATLKIQPSEPRDSAVYFCASGRQETQYFGPGTRLLVL.

V gene TRBV5-1 combines with J gene TRBJ1-1; possible D gene TRBD1, 6 bases. Germline CDR1 is SGHRS and CDR2 is YFSETQ. V dropped 3 bases and J dropped 0 bases, with 12 bases sitting between them. This CDR3 is built from 15 residues. CDR3 loop: CASSSEGTMNTEAFF. CDR3 DNA sequence: TGCGCCAGCAGCTCGGAGGGGACAATGAACACTGAAGCTTTCTTT. Full variable domain (rest looked up from reference TRBV5-1 and TRBJ1-1): KAGVTQTPRYLIKTRGQQVTLSCSPISGHRSVSWYQQTPGQGLQFLFEYFSETQRNKGNFPGRFSGRQFSNSRSEMNVSTLELGDSALYLCASSSEGTMNTEAFFGQGTRLTVV.

This chain connects TRBV7-6 to TRBJ2-7; no firm D call. V was pared by 7 bases and J by 7 bases, with 23 bases between. The CDR3 runs to 15 residues. Germline assignment: CDR1 SGHVS and CDR2 FNYEAQ. The CDR3 coding sequence is TGTGCCAGCACCTCGGGTGGAATACACGGAGAGGAGCAGTACTTC. This translates into CASTSGGIHGEEQYF.

The chain recombines TRBV12-1 with TRBJ2-6; the table's D call of TRBD1 was not tested on the DNA. TRBV12-1 is tagged as a pseudogene. There are 18 residues in the CDR3. The CDR3 loop reads CASSRCMYRTSRANVLTF. DNA for the CDR3: TGTGCCAGCAGCAGGTGTATGTATAGGACAAGTCGGGCCAACGTCCTGACTTTC.

On this clone itself: Other DNA sequences of this sample code for an identical CDR3. The chain has TRBV7-9 and TRBJ2-7; D remains ambiguous. Germline V gives CDR1 SEHNR, CDR2 FQNEAQ (reference sequence). CDR3 length equals 14 residues. Trimming left V 1 base short and J 2 bases short, with 9 bases between. The CDR3 region is CASSLGSPPYEQYF. The CDR3, as DNA: TGTGCCAGCAGCTTAGGTAGTCCCCCCTACGAGCAGTACTTC.

The chain is built from TRBV6-1 and TRBJ2-4; 9 bases match TRBD1. CDR1 and CDR2 from the germline V gene are MNHNS and SASEGT. V was pared by 10 bases and J by 7 bases, with 2 bases of the junction left unmatched. The CDR3 spans 11 residues. CDR3 sequence: CAIQGANIQYF. CDR3 bases: TGTGCCATACAGGGGGCGAACATTCAGTACTTC.

The chain carries TRBV7-6 and TRBJ1-4; weak D call: TRBD1 (6 bases). The CDR3 loop spans 14 amino acids. Germline assignment: CDR1 SGHVS and CDR2 FNYEAQ. V was shortened by 1 base and J by 7 bases, with 10 bases between the two germline ends. In DNA form, the CDR3 reads TGTGCCAGCAGCTTAGGGGGACATCGTGAAAAACTGTTTTTT. As protein: CASSLGGHREKLFF.

The gene calls are TRBV5-8 and TRBJ2-1, with TRBD2 matching 8 bases. Germline assignment: CDR1 SGHTS and CDR2 YDEGEE. CDR3 length: 15 amino acids. V dropped 1 base and J dropped 6; count of bases not matched to a gene: 6. CDR3 protein: CASSLLGLGTNEQFF. The CDR3 coding sequence is TGTGCCAGCAGCTTGTTGGGACTAGGGACCAATGAGCAGTTCTTC.